These 9 T cell receptor beta chains originate from one sample sequenced in a study of cytomegalovirus exposure and HLA in healthy donors. Some clones are missing from TCRdb's copy, which holds only in-frame ones; the method was immunoSEQ multiplex PCR. This sample carries 150,000 to 200,000 clones, roughly 86% of them seen once, and the ten largest clones take roughly 3%. Sequenced input: PBMCs. The origin of the receptors is a young man in good health and CMV-seropositive.

The J gene is TRBJ1-1, the V gene TRBV19; D gene ambiguous. V lost 3 bases and J lost 4, with 9 bases in between. This CDR3 region has 13 residues. The germline V gene encodes CDR1 LNHDA and CDR2 SQIVND (reference sequence). The CDR3 DNA sequence: TGTGCCAGTAGTATCAATCGGGGCACTGAAGCTTTCTTT. Protein: CASSINRGTEAFF.

This chain links TRBV9 with TRBJ2-1; the D gene is possibly TRBD2 (8 bases). Trimming pared 4 bases from V and 0 bases from J, leaving 20 bases between. The germline V gene has CDR1 SGDLS and CDR2 YYNGEE. This CDR3 comprises 18 residues. CDR3 sequence reads: CASSSGGSGTSSYNEQFF. DNA of the CDR3: TGTGCCAGCAGCTCAGGGGGTAGCGGGACATCCTCCTACAATGAGCAGTTCTTC.

This sequence joins TRBV6-5 and TRBJ2-5; D remains ambiguous. CDR1 MNHEY and CDR2 SVGAGI come from the germline V gene. V lost 2 bases and J lost 7, with 11 bases in between. The CDR3 loop spans 13 amino acids. The CDR3 coding sequence is TGTGCCAGCAGTTACGGCCGCGAGGTGACCCAGTACTTC. Protein sequence: CASSYGREVTQYF.

The rearrangement uses TRBV11-2 and TRBJ1-1; D gene ambiguous. This CDR3 region has 13 residues. Germline lookup yields CDR1 SGHAT and CDR2 FQNNGV. Trimming shortened V by 4 bases and J by 2 bases, and 8 bases separated the two germline ends. CDR3 sequence reads: CASSSNLNTEAFF. The DNA of the CDR3 is TGTGCCAGCAGCTCCAACTTAAACACTGAAGCTTTCTTT.

The rearrangement links TRBV7-9 to TRBJ1-4; D remains unclear. The CDR3 is 12 amino acids. Germline values: CDR1 SEHNR, CDR2 FQNEAQ (reference sequence). Between the trimmed V and J ends, which lost 5 bases and 8 bases, there was a span of 9 bases. CDR3 nucleotide sequence: TGTGCCAGCAGCCGGCGAGGAGAAAAACTGTTTTTT. This sequence encodes CASSRRGEKLFF.

The chain is built from TRBV27 and TRBJ2-7, with 10 positions matching TRBD1. J lost 4 bases, V lost 5 bases, and 5 bases had no gene match. The CDR3 consists of 14 residues. Germline V gene sequence: CDR1 MNHEY, CDR2 SMNVEV (reference sequence). The CDR3 loop reads CASSKTGQGYEQYF. CDR3 in DNA: TGTGCCAGCAGTAAGACGGGACAGGGGTACGAGCAGTACTTC.

The chain has TRBV20-1 and TRBJ2-3, with TRBD1 as a possible D gene (5 bases). Germline V CDR1 and CDR2: DFQATT, SNEGSKA (reference sequence). The V gene lost 7 bases and the J gene lost 5 bases, with 10 bases spanning the gap. The CDR3 sequence is 11 residues long. The CDR3 DNA reads as TGCAGTGGCGAAACAGGAGATACGCAGTATTTT. Protein: CSGETGDTQYF.

This clone appeared once. This chain joins TRBV10-3 and TRBJ1-1; tentative D call: TRBD1 (6 bases). Trimming shortened V by 7 bases and J by 1 base, and 10 bases separated the two germline ends. CDR1 is ENHRY, CDR2 SYGVKD, per germline. There are 13 residues in the CDR3. The CDR3 DNA reads as TGTGCCATCAAGAAGGGGGAGAACACTGAAGCTTTCTTT. This gives the protein CAIKKGENTEAFF.

The J gene is TRBJ2-7, the V gene TRBV28, with D hard to call. Germline-derived CDR1 and CDR2 are MDHEN and SYDVKM. The ends were cut back, 5 bases at V and 2 bases at J, with 7 bases in the middle. The length of the CDR3 is 12 residues. Here the CDR3 DNA reads TGTGCCAGCAGTCTCCTAACCTACGAGCAGTACTTC. As protein: CASSLLTYEQYF. Looking up the rest from reference TRBV28 and TRBJ2-7 gives the full variable domain: DVKVTQSSRYLVKRTGEKVFLECVQDMDHENMFWYRQDPGLGLRLIYFSYDVKMKEKGDIPEGYSVSREKKERFSLILESASTNQTSMYLCASSLLTYEQYFGPGTRLTVT.